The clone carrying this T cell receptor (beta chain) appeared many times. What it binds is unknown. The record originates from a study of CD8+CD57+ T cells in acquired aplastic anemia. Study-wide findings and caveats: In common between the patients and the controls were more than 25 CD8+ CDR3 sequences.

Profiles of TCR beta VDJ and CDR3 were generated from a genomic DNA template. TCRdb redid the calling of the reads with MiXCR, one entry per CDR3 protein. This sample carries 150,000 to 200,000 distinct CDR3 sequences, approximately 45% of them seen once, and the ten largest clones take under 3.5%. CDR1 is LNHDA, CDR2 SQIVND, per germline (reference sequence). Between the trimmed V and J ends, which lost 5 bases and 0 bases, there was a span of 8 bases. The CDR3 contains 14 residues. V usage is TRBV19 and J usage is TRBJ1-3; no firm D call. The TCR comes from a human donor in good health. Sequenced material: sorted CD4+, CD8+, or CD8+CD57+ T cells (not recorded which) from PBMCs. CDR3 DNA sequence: TGTGCCAGTAGTTGGGAACACTCTGGAAACACCATATATTTT. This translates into CASSWEHSGNTIYF.